This T cell receptor (beta chain) was profiled in a study of regulatory dendritic cells for organ transplantation. Regarding the study as a whole: Memory CD8+ clonal expansion seemed more limited with regulatory than mature dendritic cells.

Looked up from germline, CDR1 is SEHNR and CDR2 is FQNEAQ (reference sequence). CDR3 size: 14 residues. Trimming took 5 bases from V and 0 from J, leaving 8 bases between them. Repertoires were generated with immunoSEQ multiplex PCR, while TCRdb's copy carries only in-frame clones and drops some. The sample includes 12,000 or so clones, more than 55% of them seen just once. Concerning this clone itself: The antigen remains undetermined. Other DNA variants within this sample encode the same CDR3.

The chain combines TRBV7-9 with TRBJ2-1, with a tentative D call TRBD2 (5 bases). The material sequenced was memory CD8+ T cells from blood. Specified subset: CD45RO+ memory T cells. This receptor was taken from a human donor in good health. The CDR3 coding sequence is TGTGCCAGCAGCCTGGCGGGCTCCTACAATGAGCAGTTCTTC. Amino acid sequence: CASSLAGSYNEQFF. The whole variable domain, filled in from reference TRBV7-9 and TRBJ2-1, reads DTGVSQNPRHKITKRGQNVTFRCDPISEHNRLYWYRQTLGQGPEFLTYFQNEAQLEKSRLLSDRFSAERPKGSFSTLEIQRTEQGDSAMYLCASSLAGSYNEQFFGPGTRLTVL.